The 24 T cell receptor beta chains given below trace back to one sample, sequenced in a study of cytomegalovirus exposure and HLA in healthy donors. PCR involved 60 Vbeta and 13 Jbeta primers. The method was immunoSEQ multiplex PCR; TCRdb's version includes in-frame clones alone and lacks a portion of them. This table has approximately 220,000 clones, around 80% appearing once. Input material: PBMCs. Receptor source: a man aged 18 to 30 in good health and CMV-seronegative.

This clone showed up just once. The rearrangement joins TRBV5-1 to TRBJ1-2, with 10 bases that match TRBD1. The CDR3 covers 13 residues. CDR1 and CDR2 from the germline V gene are SGHRS and YFSETQ. J gave up 7 bases and V 7 bases, and 7 bases lay outside the gene matches. This chain's CDR3 is CASCQDRGFGYTF. The DNA of the CDR3 is TGCGCCAGCTGTCAGGACAGGGGGTTTGGCTACACCTTC. Full variable domain (remainder filled in from reference TRBV5-1 and TRBJ1-2): KAGVTQTPRYLIKTRGQQVTLSCSPISGHRSVSWYQQTPGQGLQFLFEYFSETQRNKGNFPGRFSGRQFSNSRSEMNVSTLELGDSALYLCASCQDRGFGYTFGSGTRLTVV.

This chain joins TRBV4-1 and TRBJ2-5, with D possibly TRBD2 on 5 matching bases. CDR1 and CDR2 (germline): MGHRA, YSYEKL. This CDR3 region has 14 residues. V lost 2 bases and J 4 bases, leaving 11 bases between the germline ends. CDR3 loop: CASSQLGVLETQYF. The CDR3 DNA sequence: TGCGCCAGCAGCCAACTCGGGGTTCTAGAGACCCAGTACTTC.

The chain joins TRBV4-2 to TRBJ1-2; 8 nucleotides line up with TRBD1. The V gene end was trimmed by 2 bases and the J gene end by 7 bases; junction bases not matched to a gene: 3. The CDR3 extends over 13 amino acids. Germline CDR1 reads LGHNA; CDR2 reads YNFKEQ. CDR3 nucleotide sequence: TGTGCCAGCAGCCAACAGGGGGCGGCTGGCTACACCTTC. This sequence encodes CASSQQGAAGYTF.

This clone was seen a few times. This rearrangement joins TRBV12-5 to TRBJ2-3; 7 nucleotides agree with TRBD1. The germline gives CDR1 LGHNT, CDR2 FRNRAP. The CDR3 sequence is 14 residues long. The J segment lost 4 bases and the V segment lost 1 base, leaving 2 bases of the junction unmatched. CDR3 sequence: CASGLATGADTQYF. CDR3 in DNA: TGTGCTAGTGGTTTGGCTACAGGGGCAGATACGCAGTATTTT.

The chain carries TRBV30 and TRBJ1-2; TRBD1 is a possible D gene (6 bases). Germline V CDR1 and CDR2: GTSNPN, SVGIG (reference sequence). This CDR3 spans 12 amino acids. The V gene lost 5 bases and the J gene lost 2 bases, with 9 bases spanning the gap. The CDR3 DNA sequence: TGTGCCTGGGTGGACAGAAACTATGGCTACACCTTC. Translating gives CAWVDRNYGYTF. The entire variable domain, with the rest obtained from reference TRBV30 and TRBJ1-2, is as follows: SQTIHQWPATLVQPVGSPLSLECTVEGTSNPNLYWYRQAAGRGLQLLFYSVGIGQISSEVPQNLSASRPQDRQFILSSKKLLLSDSGFYLCAWVDRNYGYTFGSGTRLTVV.

The chain joins TRBV9 to TRBJ2-4; no clear D. CDR1 SGDLS and CDR2 YYNGEE come from the germline V gene. The CDR3 has 14 residues. V was trimmed by 3 bases and J by 8 bases, leaving 15 bases between them. The CDR3 loop reads CASSGDAVRDIQYF. The CDR3, as DNA: TGTGCCAGCAGCGGAGATGCAGTACGGGACATTCAGTACTTC.

The genes are TRBV7-3 and TRBJ2-1; 10 positions match TRBD2. Trimming cost V 4 bases and J 12 bases; bases outside gene matches: 15. Germline loops: CDR1 SGHTA, CDR2 FQGTGA. CDR3 length: 16 residues. The CDR3 DNA sequence: TGTGCCAGCAGCTCACTCACTAGCGGGACCCCCAGTAGGCAGTTCTTC. Protein sequence: CASSSLTSGTPSRQFF.

The V call is TRBV30, the J call TRBJ1-6, with D perhaps matching TRBD1 (5 bases). Germline CDR1 reads GTSNPN; CDR2 reads SVGIG (reference sequence). V lost 4 bases to trimming and J lost 9 bases, with 16 bases between them. The CDR3 extends over 14 amino acids. The CDR3 region is CAWTQGNSGSPLHF. In DNA form, the CDR3 reads TGTGCCTGGACTCAGGGAAATTCGGGTTCACCCCTCCACTTT.

This chain uses TRBV4-1 with TRBJ1-2; D not certain. This CDR3 has 15 residues. V lost 1 base, J lost 4 bases, and 13 bases lay in between. Germline loops: CDR1 MGHRA, CDR2 YSYEKL. The CDR3 DNA reads TGCGCCAGCAGCCAAGTCGCAGGTGGAAGCTATGGCTACACCTTC. This encodes CASSQVAGGSYGYTF.

J is TRBJ2-5 and V is TRBV5-1; 8 bases agree with TRBD2. This CDR3 region has 14 residues. The junction had 6 bases not matched to a gene; V was cut back by 4 bases and J by 4 bases. Germline lookup yields CDR1 SGHRS and CDR2 YFSETQ. For the CDR3, the DNA is TGCGCCAGCAGCCCGGGGGGGGGCCGAGAGACCCAGTACTTC. It encodes CASSPGGGRETQYF.

This clone was seen just once. The chain carries TRBV7-8 and TRBJ2-1; 7 bases line up with TRBD2. The CDR3 totals 15 residues. The germline V gene has CDR1 SGHVS and CDR2 FQNEAQ. Unmatched junction bases numbered 9, after V lost 5 bases and J lost 5 bases. CDR3 residues: CASSPTGGGNNEQFF. DNA of the CDR3: TGTGCCAGCAGCCCCACCGGGGGAGGGAACAATGAGCAGTTCTTC.

This clone was counted once. This chain uses TRBV5-1 with TRBJ1-2; D is unclear. Trimming pared 6 bases from V and 0 bases from J, leaving 15 bases between. The CDR3 extends over 15 amino acids. Germline CDR1 SGHRS, CDR2 YFSETQ. The chain's CDR3 is CASKPSGVTNYGYTF. The CDR3 bases are TGCGCCAGCAAACCCTCGGGAGTCACTAACTATGGCTACACCTTC.

This chain joins TRBV9 and TRBJ2-7; TRBD1 aligns across 7 bases. From germline, CDR1 is SGDLS and CDR2 YYNGEE. CDR3 length: 16 amino acids. Unmatched junction bases numbered 10, after V lost 2 bases and J lost 2 bases. The CDR3, as DNA: TGTGCCAGCAGCGTCCGACCGAGACAGGGCCCCTACGAGCAGTACTTC. It specifies CASSVRPRQGPYEQYF.

This chain links TRBV4-1 with TRBJ2-7; maybe TRBD2 (5 bases). This CDR3 comprises 15 residues. With 6 bases removed from V and 3 bases from J, the gap between germline ends came to 18 bases. Germline V CDR1 and CDR2: MGHRA, YSYEKL. CDR3 protein: CASRVGVSSNYEQYF. Here the CDR3 DNA reads TGCGCCAGCAGGGTCGGGGTAAGTAGTAACTACGAGCAGTACTTC.

This clone has only a few counts. The genes are TRBV7-9 and TRBJ1-1; D gene unclear. The CDR3 runs to 15 residues. Germline CDR1 is SEHNR and CDR2 is FQNEAQ (reference sequence). The V end lost 6 bases, the J end lost 2 bases, and 16 bases lay between the germline ends. The CDR3 DNA follows: TGTGCCAGCAGACCTGAACCAGTTTCAAACACTGAAGCTTTCTTT. It is translated as CASRPEPVSNTEAFF. The variable domain in full, with the rest retrieved from reference TRBV7-9 and TRBJ1-1, is DTGVSQNPRHKITKRGQNVTFRCDPISEHNRLYWYRQTLGQGPEFLTYFQNEAQLEKSRLLSDRFSAERPKGSFSTLEIQRTEQGDSAMYLCASRPEPVSNTEAFFGQGTRLTVV.

The chain recombines TRBV19 with TRBJ2-1; 10 bases fit TRBD2. The CDR3 has 17 residues. Trimming took 3 bases from V and 8 from J; bases not matched to a gene: 13. Germline V lookup: CDR1 LNHDA, CDR2 SQIVND (reference sequence). CDR3 amino acids: CASSMVWRLAGADEQFF. The CDR3 bases are TGTGCCAGTAGTATGGTTTGGCGGCTAGCGGGAGCGGATGAGCAGTTCTTC. Combining the CDR3 with reference TRBV19 and TRBJ2-1 gives the whole variable domain DGGITQSPKYLFRKEGQNVTLSCEQNLNHDAMYWYRQDPGQGLRLIYYSQIVNDFQKGDIAEGYSVSREKKESFPLTVTSAQKNPTAFYLCASSMVWRLAGADEQFFGPGTRLTVL.

This chain uses TRBV2 with TRBJ2-7; possible D gene TRBD2, 6 bases. Trimming removed 7 bases at V and 5 bases at J, with 24 bases between. The CDR3 has 16 residues. The germline V gene has CDR1 SNHLY and CDR2 FYNNEI. DNA of the CDR3: TGTGCCAGCATACACTCAGGACTATTATCGGCAGACGAGCAGTACTTC. Translated, it gives CASIHSGLLSADEQYF.

This chain joins TRBV30 and TRBJ2-1; 9 positions agree with TRBD2. The J segment lost 6 bases and the V segment lost 5 bases, leaving 8 bases of the junction unmatched. Per the germline V gene, CDR1 is GTSNPN and CDR2 is SVGIG (reference sequence). The CDR3 consists of 14 residues. The CDR3, as DNA: TGTGCCTGGTTTGCCCTAGCGGGAAGCAATGAGCAGTTCTTC. Amino acid sequence: CAWFALAGSNEQFF.

V gene TRBV6-1 combines with J gene TRBJ2-4, with a tentative D call TRBD1 (6 bases). V was clipped by 2 bases and J by 1 base, with 24 bases between them. This CDR3 region has 20 residues. The germline V gene has CDR1 MNHNS and CDR2 SASEGT. The CDR3: CASSESGDDWVYMAKNIQYF. The CDR3 DNA follows: TGTGCCAGCAGTGAATCAGGGGATGATTGGGTTTATATGGCCAAAAACATTCAGTACTTC.

This rearrangement joins TRBV27 to TRBJ1-1; 7 bases fit TRBD1. J lost 3 bases, V lost 3 bases, and 10 bases had no gene match. Germline V gene data show CDR1 as MNHEY and CDR2 as SMNVEV (reference sequence). The CDR3 runs to 16 residues. This CDR3 reads CASSLEDRVDDTEAFF. For the CDR3, the DNA is TGTGCCAGCAGTTTGGAAGACAGGGTCGACGACACTGAAGCTTTCTTT.

The chain recombines TRBV11-3 with TRBJ2-1; 8 bases align to TRBD2. Germline loops: CDR1 SGHNT, CDR2 YENEEA. Trimming at V came to 0 bases and at J to 2 bases, leaving 6 bases not matched to a gene. The CDR3 contains 17 residues. The chain's CDR3 is CASSLDLGSGTYNEQFF. The CDR3 DNA reads as TGTGCCAGCAGCTTAGATCTCGGTAGCGGGACCTACAATGAGCAGTTCTTC.

The chain recombines TRBV5-1 with TRBJ2-7; 8 nucleotides align to TRBD2. After removal of 4 bases from V and 1 base from J, the junction contained 7 bases not matched to a gene. CDR1 is SGHRS and CDR2 is YFSETQ in the germline V gene. CDR3 size: 15 residues. The CDR3: CASSPRTSLSYEQYF. The CDR3 DNA reads TGCGCCAGCAGCCCCAGGACTAGCCTTTCCTACGAGCAGTACTTC.

Points on this clone: Other nucleotide sequences in the sample specify the same CDR3. The rearrangement links TRBV27 to TRBJ1-2, with D possibly being TRBD1 (5 bases). There are 13 residues in the CDR3. The germline V gene encodes CDR1 MNHEY and CDR2 SMNVEV (reference sequence). The V end was cut by 2 bases, the J end by 4 bases, with 8 bases between. This CDR3 is CASSLRQSYGYTF. The CDR3 DNA is TGTGCCAGCAGTTTAAGACAGAGCTATGGCTACACCTTC.

A single count supports this clone. The V gene is TRBV10-3, the J gene TRBJ2-2, with TRBD2 matching 7 bases. This CDR3 has 15 amino acids. V trimming: 3 bases; J trimming: 4 bases; junction bases outside the gene matches: 5. CDR1 and CDR2 (germline): ENHRY, SYGVKD. Written as DNA, the CDR3 is TGTGCCATCAGTGACAGGGAGGGGCCCACCGGGGAGCTGTTTTTT. Translating gives CAISDREGPTGELFF.